Listed here are 23 T cell receptor beta chains from one sample, sequenced in a study of neurological immune-mediated disorders. TCRdb fed the 5' RACE reads into MiXCR, producing one record per CDR3 protein. The sample holds around 90,000 distinct CDR3 sequences; less than 15% are singletons and the top ten take approximately 5%. Sample time point: longitudinal time-point 2. The sample was PBMCs. These receptors were collected from a female donor with HTLV-1-associated myelopathy (HAM/TSP).

Notes on this clonotype: Its ends do not fully match the called genes, so a read error is possible. The V and J genes are TRBV2 and TRBJ2-3; maybe TRBD2 (7 bases). Germline-derived CDR1 and CDR2 are SNHLY and FYNNEI. This CDR3 contains 15 residues. The CDR3 DNA is TGTGCCATCAGTGGCGGGGGCGGCAACACAGATACGCAGTATTTT. It translates to CAISGGGGNTDTQYF.

At least ten counts were recorded for this clonotype. The rearrangement uses TRBV20-1 and TRBJ2-3; weak D call: TRBD2 (5 bases). The ends were cut back, 7 bases at V and 2 bases at J, with 16 bases in the middle. The germline CDR1 and CDR2 sequences are DFQATT and SNEGSKA (reference sequence). The CDR3 has 14 residues. CDR3 in DNA: TGCAGTGGTAGCGTAGCGCCTCACACAGATACGCAGTATTTT. Translating gives CSGSVAPHTDTQYF.

This clonotype was observed at least ten times. The V gene is TRBV10-2, the J gene TRBJ2-7; 9 positions agree with TRBD2. Germline V lookup: CDR1 WSHSY, CDR2 SAAADI. This CDR3 comprises 17 residues. Losses at the gene ends were 3 bases for V and 5 bases for J; bases not matched to a gene: 14. CDR3 sequence (DNA): TGCGCCAGCAGTGATAGAGCCCTAGCGGGGAGGGAGGACGAGCAGTACTTC. It translates to CASSDRALAGREDEQYF.

Relative to its sample, this clonotype is medium-sized. The chain uses TRBV10-3 and TRBJ1-2; D unresolved. This CDR3 has 14 amino acids. CDR1 ENHRY and CDR2 SYGVKD come from the germline V gene. Trimming left V 6 bases short and J 0 bases short, with 11 bases between. The CDR3 loop reads CAIRQAGTNYGYTF. In nucleotides, the CDR3 is TGTGCCATCAGGCAGGCCGGGACTAACTATGGCTACACCTTC.

This clonotype was recorded at least ten times. The rearrangement joins TRBV5-1 to TRBJ2-5, with D unclear. The CDR3 has 13 residues. Trimming removed 1 base at V and 2 bases at J, with 6 bases between. From germline, CDR1 is SGHRS and CDR2 YFSETQ. In nucleotides, the CDR3 is TGCGCCAGCAGCTTGATACAGCAAGAGACCCAGTACTTC. This sequence encodes CASSLIQQETQYF.

This clonotype was detected many times. V is TRBV5-1 and J is TRBJ2-7; D might be TRBD2 (6 bases). V lost 5 bases and J 3 bases, leaving 18 bases between the germline ends. Per germline, CDR1 SGHRS and CDR2 YFSETQ. The CDR3 covers 15 residues. CDR3 protein: CASSWDSSPGYEQYF. The CDR3 nucleotides are TGCGCCAGCAGTTGGGACTCCAGTCCGGGCTACGAGCAGTACTTC.

The chain links TRBV4-1 to TRBJ2-3; 12 bases agree with TRBD2. The trim removed 1 base at V and 6 bases at J, leaving 5 bases unmatched. There are 16 residues in the CDR3. Germline CDR1 is MGHRA and CDR2 is YSYEKL. CDR3 sequence: CASSQGLAGVGDTQYF. In DNA, the CDR3 is TGCGCCAGCAGCCAAGGACTAGCGGGAGTAGGTGATACGCAGTATTTT.

This clonotype was observed at least ten times. The chain has TRBV5-1 and TRBJ2-5; D remains unclear. CDR1 is SGHRS, CDR2 YFSETQ, per germline. The CDR3 length is 11 residues. The V and J ends lost 1 base and 5 bases respectively, with 3 bases between them. The CDR3 here is CASSLTETQYF. CDR3 coding DNA: TGCGCCAGCAGCTTGACGGAGACCCAGTACTTC.

This clonotype was counted many times. The chain joins TRBV9 to TRBJ1-3; D gene uncertain. Trimming took off 0 bases at V and 0 bases at J, with 10 bases between the two ends. The CDR3 covers 16 residues. Looked up from germline, CDR1 is SGDLS and CDR2 is YYNGEE. In DNA form, the CDR3 reads TGTGCCAGCAGCGTAGATGCCCAACTCTCTGGAAACACCATATATTTT. It encodes CASSVDAQLSGNTIYF.

This clonotype came up a few times. A read error is possible here, since a much larger clone lies one base away. The chain has TRBV7-8 and TRBJ2-2, with a tentative D call TRBD1 (5 bases). Looked up from germline, CDR1 is SGHVS and CDR2 is FQNEAQ. The CDR3 sequence is 16 residues long. CDR3 loop: CASSPWGGPNNGELFF. The CDR3 DNA reads as TGTGCCAGCAGCCCCTGGGGCGGTCCGAACAACGGGGAGCTGTTTTTT.

This clonotype was counted many times. The chain recombines TRBV2 with TRBJ2-7, with TRBD2 matching 9 bases. Trimming removed 7 bases from V and 7 bases from J; junction bases left unmatched: 11. CDR1 and CDR2 (germline): SNHLY, FYNNEI. The CDR3 loop spans 14 amino acids. This CDR3 is CASMGLAILREQYF. In nucleotides, the CDR3 is TGTGCCAGCATGGGACTAGCCATTTTACGAGAGCAGTACTTC.

Ten or more counts support this clonotype. The rearrangement joins TRBV7-8 to TRBJ2-2; 11 bases are a match to TRBD1. Trimming removed 5 bases from V and 12 bases from J; junction bases left unmatched: 11. The CDR3 covers 15 residues. Germline V gene lookup returns CDR1 SGHVS and CDR2 FQNEAQ. The CDR3 protein is CASSVPGQGDMQLFF. In DNA form, the CDR3 reads TGTGCCAGCAGCGTACCGGGACAGGGGGATATGCAGCTGTTTTTT.

This clonotype has a count of ten or more. This chain uses TRBV5-5 with TRBJ2-7; unclear D gene. V lost 0 bases and J lost 3, with 10 bases in between. CDR3 length equals 14 residues. From germline, CDR1 is SGHKS and CDR2 YYEKEE (reference sequence). CDR3 in amino acids: CASSLGGVYYEQYF. The CDR3 region has the DNA TGTGCCAGCAGCTTGGGTGGGGTGTACTACGAGCAGTACTTC.

Many counts were recorded for this clonotype. The chain carries TRBV20-1 and TRBJ1-4; TRBD1 matches 7 bases. Per germline, CDR1 DFQATT and CDR2 SNEGSKA (reference sequence). There are 16 residues in the CDR3. V lost 0 bases and J lost 1; bases outside the gene matches: 5. This CDR3 is CSARDPSGGTNEKLFF. The CDR3 nucleotides read TGCAGTGCTAGAGATCCGTCAGGGGGAACTAATGAAAAACTGTTTTTT.

This clonotype was picked up many times. This sequence joins TRBV19 and TRBJ2-5; 9 bases match TRBD2. This CDR3 region has 16 residues. The junction had 7 bases not matched to a gene; V was cut back by 3 bases and J by 2 bases. Germline-derived CDR1 and CDR2 are LNHDA and SQIVND (reference sequence). The CDR3 loop reads CASSIGLAGLQETQYF. CDR3 nucleotide sequence: TGTGCCAGTAGTATTGGGCTAGCGGGGCTTCAAGAGACCCAGTACTTC.

The chain's CDR3 is CASSSAGGTEAFF. CDR3 DNA: TGCGCCAGCAGCTCGGCGGGGGGCACTGAAGCTTTCTTT. This chain connects TRBV5-1 to TRBJ1-1; D may be TRBD1 (5 bases). V lost 3 bases and J 4 bases, leaving 10 bases between the germline ends. This CDR3 contains 13 residues. The germline CDR1 and CDR2 sequences are SGHRS and YFSETQ.

This clonotype has more than one count but fewer than ten. A much larger clone is a single base away; this may be a read error. The DNA of the CDR3 is TGTGCCAGCAGCTTAAGGATGCGGGGGGCCTGGGATACGCAGTATTTT. Protein product: CASSLRMRGAWDTQYF. The V gene is TRBV7-2, the J gene TRBJ2-3; the match to TRBD2 covers 8 bases. V shed 2 bases, J shed 6 bases, and the junction held 10 bases outside the gene matches. This CDR3 spans 16 amino acids. Germline V gene data show CDR1 as SGHTA and CDR2 as FQGNSA. The full variable domain, with the rest looked up from reference TRBV7-2 and TRBJ2-3, is GAGVSQSPSNKVTEKGKDVELRCDPISGHTALYWYRQSLGQGLEFLIYFQGNSAPDKSGLPSDRFSAERTGGSVSTLTIQRTQQEDSAVYLCASSLRMRGAWDTQYFGPGTRLTVL.

This clonotype was observed at least ten times. The chain couples TRBV20-1 to TRBJ2-1; D is tentatively TRBD1 or TRBD2 (5 bases each). V lost 7 bases to trimming and J lost 15 bases, with 19 bases between them. CDR1 and CDR2 (germline): DFQATT, SNEGSKA (reference sequence). The CDR3 contains 11 residues. CDR3 residues: CSVQTYGGRFF. CDR3 nucleotide sequence: TGCAGTGTCCAGACATATGGGGGTCGGTTCTTC.

This clonotype was detected many times. The gene calls are TRBV7-2 and TRBJ2-1, with D hard to call. CDR3 size: 13 residues. Between the trimmed V and J ends, which lost 2 bases and 6 bases, there was a span of 8 bases. Germline V gene sequence: CDR1 SGHTA, CDR2 FQGNSA. CDR3 in amino acids: CASSLSQSNEQFF. In DNA form, the CDR3 reads TGTGCCAGCAGCTTATCCCAAAGCAATGAGCAGTTCTTC.

This clonotype appeared once. The chain employs TRBV2 and TRBJ2-2; no clear D gene. V gave up 5 bases and J gave up 9 bases, with 19 bases separating them. The CDR3 covers 15 residues. Germline CDR1 reads SNHLY; CDR2 reads FYNNEI. CDR3 loop: CASSREIGWTWELFF. The CDR3, as DNA: TGTGCCAGCAGTAGGGAAATAGGGTGGACCTGGGAGCTGTTTTTT.

This clonotype has at least ten counts. This chain links TRBV5-1 with TRBJ2-3; D remains ambiguous. V dropped 0 bases and J dropped 1 base, with 12 bases sitting between them. Germline values: CDR1 SGHRS, CDR2 YFSETQ. The CDR3 has 16 residues. The CDR3 DNA is TGCGCCAGCAGCTTGGTTGGCAGGCCTCGCACAGATACGCAGTATTTT. It specifies CASSLVGRPRTDTQYF.

Many counts were recorded for this clonotype. V is TRBV27 and J is TRBJ2-1; 8 bases line up with TRBD2. The CDR3 totals 15 residues. Looked up from germline, CDR1 is MNHEY and CDR2 is SMNVEV (reference sequence). J was trimmed by 5 bases and V by 7 bases; bases with no gene match: 10. The CDR3 DNA reads TGTGCCAGCAATCCACCGGGACTAGAAAACAATGAGCAGTTCTTC. It yields the protein CASNPPGLENNEQFF.

J is TRBJ2-4 and V is TRBV6-5; maybe TRBD1 (5 bases). Germline-derived CDR1 and CDR2 are MNHEY and SVGAGI. The CDR3 length is 15 residues. The germline V and J ends were trimmed by 2 bases and 2 bases, with 10 bases remaining between them. The CDR3 bases are TGTGCCAGCAGTTACACGCGGACAACCAAAAACATTCAGTACTTC. Translation: CASSYTRTTKNIQYF.